Shown below are 8 T cell receptor beta chains from a single sample sequenced in a study of glioma-infiltrating T cells after dendritic cell vaccination. Clones were read by immunoSEQ multiplex PCR, and TCRdb kept only the in-frame ones, dropping some. The sample holds approximately 67,000 clones, around 86% seen once. The sequenced sample was blood, obtained before dendritic cell vaccination. These receptors came from a human donor with glioblastoma.

The chain couples TRBV20-1 to TRBJ1-6, with D unresolved. Trimming stripped 3 bases from V and 15 bases from J, with 12 bases between. Looked up from germline, CDR1 is DFQATT and CDR2 is SNEGSKA (reference sequence). This CDR3 is 11 amino acids long. CDR3 bases: TGCAGTGCTAGCCGGGAGGATGGCCTCCACTTT. Residues: CSASREDGLHF.

This chain joins TRBV5-6 and TRBJ1-2; possible D gene TRBD1, 5 bases. V shed 0 bases and J shed 5 bases, with 11 bases lying between them. Per germline, CDR1 SGHDT and CDR2 YYEEEE. The CDR3 has 14 amino acids. The CDR3, as DNA: TGTGCCAGCAGCTTGGACAGGAGAGAATATGGCTACACCTTC. The encoded protein is CASSLDRREYGYTF. Complete variable domain (other parts from reference TRBV5-6 and TRBJ1-2): DAGVTQSPTHLIKTRGQQVTLRCSPKSGHDTVSWYQQALGQGPQFIFQYYEEEERQRGNFPDRFSGHQFPNYSSELNVNALLLGDSALYLCASSLDRREYGYTFGSGTRLTVV.

This clone was picked up a small number of times. The chain uses TRBV5-1 and TRBJ2-2, with D perhaps matching TRBD1 (5 bases). The CDR3 consists of 19 residues. CDR1 SGHRS and CDR2 YFSETQ come from the germline V gene. Trimming removed 0 bases at V and 0 bases at J, with 18 bases between. CDR3 region: CASSLAPQLTVSNTGELFF. The CDR3 nucleotides read TGCGCCAGCAGCTTGGCCCCGCAGTTGACAGTCTCGAACACCGGGGAGCTGTTTTTT.

This clone has only one observation. The chain recombines TRBV2 with TRBJ2-3; 7 nucleotides agree with TRBD2. The CDR3 has 15 residues. Germline V CDR1 and CDR2: SNHLY, FYNNEI. V trimming: 3 bases; J trimming: 4 bases; junction bases outside the gene matches: 7. DNA of the CDR3: TGTGCCAGCAGTGAGCTGGCGGGGGAGCCAGATACGCAGTATTTT. Protein: CASSELAGEPDTQYF.

J is TRBJ2-7 and V is TRBV19; D is unresolved. V gave up 6 bases and J gave up 1 base, with 16 bases separating them. CDR3 size: 15 residues. Germline V lookup: CDR1 LNHDA, CDR2 SQIVND (reference sequence). CDR3 DNA sequence: TGTGCCAGTAGCCAACAGCTTTTCATATCCTACGAGCAGTACTTC. It translates to CASSQQLFISYEQYF.

The V gene is TRBV5-6, the J gene TRBJ2-7, with D possibly being TRBD1 (6 bases). The CDR3 has 13 amino acids. Germline values: CDR1 SGHDT, CDR2 YYEEEE. V shed 4 bases and J shed 0 bases, with 8 bases lying between them. CDR3 amino acids: CASSPGHSYEQYF. CDR3 in DNA: TGTGCCAGCAGCCCGGGACACTCCTACGAGCAGTACTTC.

The V gene is TRBV5-1, the J gene TRBJ2-2, with 8 bases aligning to TRBD1. The CDR3 contains 14 residues. Germline CDR1 reads SGHRS; CDR2 reads YFSETQ. The junction had 1 base not matched to a gene; V was cut back by 5 bases and J by 1 base. DNA for the CDR3: TGCGCCAGCAGGGACAGGGAGAACACCGGGGAGCTGTTTTTT. The encoded protein is CASRDRENTGELFF.

The J gene is TRBJ1-1, the V gene TRBV7-9; 12 nucleotides line up with TRBD1. Germline CDR1 SEHNR, CDR2 FQNEAQ (reference sequence). V was pared by 5 bases and J by 4 bases, with 14 bases of the junction left unmatched. The CDR3 is 18 residues long. DNA of the CDR3: TGTGCCAGCAGCCCCCGCCTGGGACAGGGGGCGCGGGGCACTGAAGCTTTCTTT. Amino acid sequence: CASSPRLGQGARGTEAFF.